One sample yielded the 21 T cell receptor beta chains listed below, sequenced in a study of T-cell memory formation after mild COVID-19. TCRdb redid the calling of the 5' RACE reads with MiXCR, one entry per CDR3 protein. The repertoire holds approximately 150,000 distinct CDR3 sequences, roughly 21% seen once, with under 2.5% in the top ten. The sequencing sample was made of PBMCs or a T cell subset sorted from them (not recorded which). The source is an adult woman who had mild COVID-19 (a few samples of this study predate the infection). Cell type and time point are not known.

The chain links TRBV4-2 to TRBJ2-2; perhaps TRBD2 as D (6 bases). V was cut by 7 bases and J by 0 bases, with 15 bases left in between. Germline V gives CDR1 LGHNA, CDR2 YNFKEQ. The CDR3 runs 16 residues. CDR3 in amino acids: CASIPMGTSNTGELFF. The CDR3 region has the DNA TGTGCCAGCATCCCAATGGGGACTTCGAACACCGGGGAGCTGTTTTTT.

This rearrangement joins TRBV24-1 to TRBJ2-3; 8 positions agree with TRBD1. This CDR3 region has 16 residues. Germline trimming cut 5 bases from V and 3 bases from J; bases unmatched to any gene: 9. The germline gives CDR1 KGHDR, CDR2 SFDVKD. The CDR3 nucleotides are TGTGCCACCAGTGCCCCTGGACAGGGTTTTACAGATACGCAGTATTTT. Protein sequence: CATSAPGQGFTDTQYF.

The chain links TRBV29-1 to TRBJ2-2; D gene uncertain. Trimming cost V 0 bases and J 0 bases, with 5 bases left between them. Germline assignment: CDR1 SQVTM and CDR2 ANQGSEA. This CDR3 region has 14 residues. CDR3 amino acids: CSVEDEANTGELFF. The CDR3 DNA follows: TGCAGCGTTGAAGACGAGGCGAACACCGGGGAGCTGTTTTTT.

The chain joins TRBV7-9 to TRBJ1-4; TRBD1 might be the D (5 bases). The length of the CDR3 is 14 residues. The germline V gene encodes CDR1 SEHNR and CDR2 FQNEAQ (reference sequence). Trimming removed 5 bases from V and 4 bases from J, with 11 bases in between. CDR3 DNA: TGTGCCAGCAGCCCTTCTGACAGTAATGAAAAACTGTTTTTT. Residues: CASSPSDSNEKLFF.

With regard to this clonotype: The junction departs from germline at one end; a sequencing error may be responsible. The chain carries TRBV20-1 and TRBJ2-1; tentative D call: TRBD2 (6 bases). Germline V gives CDR1 DFQATT, CDR2 SNEGSKA (reference sequence). This CDR3 is 14 amino acids long. CDR3 amino acids: CNAAPLAGHNEQFF. CDR3 bases: TGCAATGCTGCCCCTCTCGCGGGGCACAATGAGCAGTTCTTC.

This clonotype has just a few counts. The genes are TRBV7-6 and TRBJ2-1; TRBD1 or TRBD2 may be the D gene (6 bases each). V was pared by 3 bases and J by 7 bases, with 19 bases between. This CDR3 region has 16 residues. The V gene's germline CDR1 is SGHVS and CDR2 FNYEAQ. CDR3 in DNA: TGTGCCAGCAGCTTCGATGTGGGGGGCCGGCAGAATGAGCAGTTCTTC. As protein: CASSFDVGGRQNEQFF. The full variable domain, its missing parts supplied by reference TRBV7-6 and TRBJ2-1, is GAGVSQSPRYKVTKRGQDVALRCDPISGHVSLYWYRQALGQGPEFLTYFNYEAQQDKSGLPNDRFSAERPEGSISTLTIQRTEQRDSAMYRCASSFDVGGRQNEQFFGPGTRLTVL.

This clonotype was detected only a few times. This chain joins TRBV9 and TRBJ2-2; no reliable D call. This CDR3 has 14 amino acids. Trimming shortened V by 0 bases and J by 6 bases, and 9 bases separated the two germline ends. Germline V gene data show CDR1 as SGDLS and CDR2 as YYNGEE. The DNA of the CDR3 is TGTGCCAGCAGCGTAGCTACGGAGTCCGGGGAGCTGTTTTTT. Amino acid sequence: CASSVATESGELFF.

This clonotype was seen more than once but under ten times. The rearrangement uses TRBV20-1 and TRBJ2-1; tentatively, D is TRBD2 (6 bases). The CDR3 runs to 13 residues. Trimming removed 4 bases at V and 4 bases at J, with 11 bases between. Looked up from germline, CDR1 is DFQATT and CDR2 is SNEGSKA (reference sequence). CDR3 loop: CSATGLIYNEQFF. The DNA for the CDR3 is TGCAGTGCTACGGGACTTATATACAATGAGCAGTTCTTC.

This chain links TRBV24-1 with TRBJ2-1, with TRBD1 matching over 9 bases. Germline-derived CDR1 and CDR2 are KGHDR and SFDVKD. CDR3 size: 15 residues. The V and J ends lost 4 bases and 7 bases, in that order; junction bases with no gene match: 7. The CDR3 loop reads CATSDPGQGRNEQFF. The CDR3 coding sequence is TGTGCCACCAGTGACCCCGGACAGGGGAGGAATGAGCAGTTCTTC.

This clonotype was seen ten or more times. The CDR3 sequence is CSAKRDRGKKGNEQFF. The CDR3 nucleotides are TGCAGTGCTAAGCGGGACAGGGGGAAGAAGGGCAATGAGCAGTTCTTC. This chain connects TRBV20-1 to TRBJ2-1, with 11 bases that match TRBD1. Trimming removed 4 bases from V and 6 bases from J; junction bases left unmatched: 11. Germline V gene sequence: CDR1 DFQATT, CDR2 SNEGSKA (reference sequence). The CDR3 has 16 amino acids.

The chain recombines TRBV11-2 with TRBJ1-1, with a possible D match to TRBD1 (5 bases). Trimming cost V 5 bases and J 1 base, with 14 bases left between them. The CDR3 totals 15 residues. The germline V gene encodes CDR1 SGHAT and CDR2 FQNNGV. The CDR3: CASSPFIGGNTEAFF. The DNA of the CDR3 is TGTGCCAGCAGCCCCTTTATTGGGGGGAACACTGAAGCTTTCTTT.

This clonotype was detected only a few times. The gene calls are TRBV6-1 and TRBJ1-4; D not resolved. Trimming took 7 bases from V and 8 from J, leaving 14 bases between them. The germline V gene has CDR1 MNHNS and CDR2 SASEGT. The CDR3 totals 13 residues. The chain's CDR3 is CASTAWGGEKLFF. The CDR3 DNA is TGTGCCAGCACTGCCTGGGGAGGAGAAAAACTGTTTTTT.

This clonotype was counted only a few times. J is TRBJ1-5 and V is TRBV18, with D unclear. Trimming shortened V by 3 bases and J by 0 bases, and 9 bases separated the two germline ends. The CDR3 loop spans 15 amino acids. Germline assignment: CDR1 KGHSH and CDR2 LQKENI. The DNA for the CDR3 is TGTGCCAGCTCACCGGGCCGTGATAGCAATCAGCCCCAGCATTTT. Its protein is CASSPGRDSNQPQHF.

The J gene is TRBJ2-3, the V gene TRBV18; 12 bases are shared with TRBD2. After removal of 1 base from V and 4 bases from J, the junction contained 6 bases not matched to a gene. This CDR3 contains 17 residues. Germline V lookup: CDR1 KGHSH, CDR2 LQKENI. CDR3 in amino acids: CASSPRRLAGASDTQYF. The CDR3 DNA sequence: TGTGCCAGCTCACCACGGCGACTAGCGGGAGCGTCAGATACGCAGTATTTT.

A few counts support this clonotype. The chain recombines TRBV2 with TRBJ2-4, with D perhaps assigned TRBD1 or TRBD2 (6 bases each). The V and J ends lost 11 bases and 0 bases respectively, with 17 bases between them. In germline, CDR1 is SNHLY, CDR2 FYNNEI. This CDR3 is built from 15 residues. The CDR3 is CAHLEGQLAKNIQYF. The CDR3 nucleotides read TGTGCCCACCTGGAGGGACAACTAGCCAAAAACATTCAGTACTTC.

This clonotype was counted many times. The chain couples TRBV10-3 to TRBJ2-7; D is undetermined. Germline CDR1 is ENHRY and CDR2 is SYGVKD. Deletions cut 5 bases from V and 2 bases from J, with 10 bases between. This CDR3 region has 13 residues. The chain's CDR3 is CAISTPQPYEQYF. As DNA, the CDR3 is TGTGCCATCAGTACGCCCCAACCCTACGAGCAGTACTTC.

In its sample, this clonotype was seen a few times. V is TRBV6-1 and J is TRBJ2-6; TRBD1 or TRBD2 may be the D gene (5 bases each). Per germline, CDR1 MNHNS and CDR2 SASEGT. The length of the CDR3 is 15 residues. V was pared by 6 bases and J by 1 base, with 10 bases between. The CDR3 protein is CASRNGGSGANVLTF. CDR3 coding DNA: TGTGCCAGCAGAAATGGGGGTTCTGGGGCCAACGTCCTGACTTTC.

This clonotype came up once. V gene TRBV5-1 combines with J gene TRBJ1-4, with TRBD1 matching over 7 bases. V was pared by 5 bases and J by 8 bases, with 6 bases of the junction left unmatched. The CDR3 runs 13 residues. CDR1 is SGHRS and CDR2 is YFSETQ in the germline V gene. The CDR3 DNA reads TGCGCCAGCAGTGGACAGGTTGGGGAAAAACTGTTTTTT. Residues: CASSGQVGEKLFF. Using reference TRBV5-1 and TRBJ1-4 for the parts outside the CDR3, the full variable domain is KAGVTQTPRYLIKTRGQQVTLSCSPISGHRSVSWYQQTPGQGLQFLFEYFSETQRNKGNFPGRFSGRQFSNSRSEMNVSTLELGDSALYLCASSGQVGEKLFFGSGTQLSVL.

V and J are TRBV6-6 and TRBJ2-3, with D perhaps matching TRBD1 (6 bases). Trimming took 8 bases from V and 3 from J, leaving 12 bases between them. This CDR3 region has 13 residues. CDR1 is MNHNY and CDR2 is SVGAGI in the germline V gene (reference sequence). CDR3 sequence: CASSRGKTDTQYF. The CDR3 bases are TGTGCCAGCTCTAGGGGGAAAACAGATACGCAGTATTTT.

This rearrangement joins TRBV6-5 to TRBJ2-1, with D perhaps assigned TRBD1 or TRBD2 (5 bases each). This CDR3 has 16 residues. Germline CDR1 and CDR2: MNHEY and SVGAGI. Trimming removed 4 bases from V and 0 bases from J, with 13 bases in between. In nucleotides, the CDR3 is TGTGCCAGCAGTTTGAGGGGACCGATCTCCTACAATGAGCAGTTCTTC. Translating it yields CASSLRGPISYNEQFF.

The rearrangement joins TRBV3-1 to TRBJ2-1, with D uncertain. Germline V lookup: CDR1 LGHDT, CDR2 YNNKEL (reference sequence). With 0 bases removed from V and 9 bases from J, the gap between germline ends came to 9 bases. The CDR3 has 13 amino acids. For the CDR3, the DNA is TGTGCCAGCAGCCAAGATAATGAGGCTGAGCAGTTCTTC. The encoded protein is CASSQDNEAEQFF.